This entry features one T cell receptor beta chain sequence. The antigen is unknown. The record originates from a study of vaccination effects on CD4 cells after COVID-19. Study information: A median of 72 days separated the second dose and sampling.

Antigen-specific CD4+ T cells were expanded (with viral peptide pools) by the ViraFEST assay ahead of sequencing. Isolating CD4+ T cells followed 9 to 11 days of culture. Participants were vaccinated with two doses of either the BNT162b2 or mRNA-1273 vaccine. The CDR3 loop spans 15 amino acids. Deletions cut 3 bases from V and 7 bases from J, with 16 bases between. Germline assignment: CDR1 LNHDA and CDR2 SQIVND (reference sequence). TCRdb's table, derived via immunoSEQ multiplex PCR, lists solely in-frame clones and lacks some. The sample lists about 24,000 clones; 60% to 80% were seen once. This clonotype originated in a human donor who received a COVID-19 vaccine. The chain couples TRBV19 to TRBJ1-5, with D perhaps matching TRBD1 (6 bases). The input for sequencing was CD4+ T cells from PBMCs cultured with SARS-CoV-2 spike peptides, taken after COVID-19 vaccination. The CDR3 spells CASSMTWGALQPQHF. DNA of the CDR3: TGTGCCAGTAGTATGACTTGGGGGGCTCTACAGCCCCAGCATTTT.